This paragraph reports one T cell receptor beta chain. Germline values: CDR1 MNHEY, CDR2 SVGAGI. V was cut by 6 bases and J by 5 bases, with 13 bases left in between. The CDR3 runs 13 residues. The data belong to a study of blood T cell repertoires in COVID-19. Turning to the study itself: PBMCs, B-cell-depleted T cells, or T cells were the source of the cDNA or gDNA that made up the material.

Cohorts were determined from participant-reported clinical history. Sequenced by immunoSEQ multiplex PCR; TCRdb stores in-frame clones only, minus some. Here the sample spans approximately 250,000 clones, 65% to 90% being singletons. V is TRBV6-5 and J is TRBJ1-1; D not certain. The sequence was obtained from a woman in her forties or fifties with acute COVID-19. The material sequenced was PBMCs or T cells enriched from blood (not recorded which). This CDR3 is CASSAPGRTEAFF. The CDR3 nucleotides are TGTGCCAGCAGCGCCCCGGGTCGGACTGAAGCTTTCTTT.